This is a list of T cell receptor beta chains from one sample in a study of shared clonotypes between healthy human individuals. Sequenced by immunoSEQ multiplex PCR; TCRdb stores in-frame clones only, minus some. The sample carries 2 million to 2.5 million clones, approximately 90% recorded once. The sample taken for sequencing was naive CD4+ T cells from PBMCs. The receptors here all came from a man between 18 and 35 years old in good health. Some clones in this sample may be carry-over from other donors' samples. Each CDR3 is given with its conserved first and last residue. A D gene is named only where the DNA matches it firmly. Rows may omit the clone size; those that give it use once, few, many or a size class.

j_call d_call clone_size v_call cdr3_aa
TRBJ2-7 . . TRBV13 CASSLKRRDWVSYEQYF
TRBJ1-5 . . TRBV19 CASSTVQGINQPQHF
TRBJ2-1 . once TRBV5-1 CASSLVVGGGNEQFF
TRBJ1-4 . . TRBV2 CASTIDRYNEKLFF
TRBJ2-2 . . TRBV18 CASSPFGTATGELFF
TRBJ2-3 . . TRBV4-1 CASSQEGAGDTQYF
TRBJ2-1 TRBD2 . TRBV7-9 CASSLVTSGRFPYNEQFF
TRBJ2-1 TRBD2 . TRBV29-1 CSVPGLAGGGSYNEQFF
TRBJ1-6 . . TRBV18 CASSPMPQGSPLHF
TRBJ2-2 TRBD1 . TRBV5-1 CASSSGTGKGAGELFF
TRBJ1-1 . . TRBV5-6 CASSPLGTGNTEAFF
TRBJ2-2 . . TRBV19 CASRGAGELFF
TRBJ2-1 . . TRBV20-1 CSARSNEQFF
TRBJ2-1 TRBD2 . TRBV5-6 CASSTGDRGDEQFF
TRBJ2-2 TRBD2 . TRBV25-1 CASSDYTGGPGELFF